One sample yielded the 18 T cell receptor beta chains listed below, sequenced in a study of T cell responses to AZD1222 COVID-19 vaccine. Assay used: immunoSEQ multiplex PCR; TCRdb lists only in-frame clones, some missing. The table shows 150,000 to 200,000 clones, with over 90% occurring only once. Material: peripheral blood, obtained on day 0 of AZD1222 vaccination. Receptors were obtained from an adult in good health.

The chain joins TRBV5-1 to TRBJ1-4, with a tentative D call TRBD1 (5 bases). This CDR3 contains 14 residues. The germline V gene encodes CDR1 SGHRS and CDR2 YFSETQ. Trimming took 8 bases from V and 5 from J, leaving 16 bases between them. CDR3 loop: CARRTWGENEKLFF. The CDR3 DNA reads as TGCGCCAGACGAACGTGGGGGGAAAATGAAAAACTGTTTTTT.

This chain's CDR3 is CASSISDGELFF. Written as DNA, the CDR3 is TGTGCCAGTAGTATAAGTGACGGGGAGCTGTTTTTT. This chain links TRBV19 with TRBJ2-2; D is unresolved. Trimming took 2 bases from V and 7 from J, leaving 5 bases between them. CDR1 LNHDA and CDR2 SQIVND come from the germline V gene (reference sequence). This CDR3 spans 12 amino acids.

The chain uses TRBV18 and TRBJ2-7; no firm D call. The CDR3 covers 14 residues. Looked up from germline, CDR1 is KGHSH and CDR2 is LQKENI. V dropped 2 bases and J dropped 6 bases, with 14 bases sitting between them. In DNA, the CDR3 is TGTGCCAGCTCACCAGAGCCAAATCGGGTCGAGCAGTACTTC. Translation: CASSPEPNRVEQYF.

The chain links TRBV5-6 to TRBJ2-3; TRBD2 aligns across 8 bases. Looked up from germline, CDR1 is SGHDT and CDR2 is YYEEEE. With 4 bases clipped from V and 5 bases from J, the junction kept 21 bases outside the gene matches. This CDR3 is 19 amino acids long. The CDR3 DNA is TGTGCCAGCAGCAACTACTTGCGATTAGCGGGGCGCATATTAGATACGCAGTATTTT. The encoded protein is CASSNYLRLAGRILDTQYF.

V is TRBV12-3 or TRBV12-4 and J is TRBJ2-1; D gene ambiguous. This CDR3 region has 12 residues. The V gene lost 4 bases and the J gene lost 10 bases, with 11 bases spanning the gap. The CDR3 region is CASSSYSHEQFF. CDR3 coding DNA: TGTGCCAGCAGTTCCTACAGCCACGAGCAGTTCTTC.

This clone has only one observation. The gene calls are TRBV5-4 and TRBJ1-1, with no clear D. This CDR3 region has 13 residues. V lost 1 base to trimming and J lost 3 bases, with 7 bases between them. CDR1 and CDR2 (germline): SGHNT, YYREEE (reference sequence). DNA for the CDR3: TGTGCCAGCAGCTTGAGAACAGACACTGAAGCTTTCTTT. The encoded protein is CASSLRTDTEAFF.

This clone was seen only a few times. The chain has TRBV13 and TRBJ1-2; the D gene is possibly TRBD1 (5 bases). Per germline, CDR1 PRHDT and CDR2 FYEKMQ (reference sequence). Trimming left V 5 bases short and J 2 bases short, with 12 bases between. This CDR3 spans 14 amino acids. The CDR3 loop is CASSAGTGNYGYTF. In DNA, the CDR3 is TGTGCCAGCAGCGCTGGGACGGGGAACTATGGCTACACCTTC.

CDR3 sequence reads: CASSAFTYEQYF. CDR3 nucleotides: TGTGCCAGCAGCGCTTTCACTTACGAGCAGTACTTC. The chain combines TRBV11-2 with TRBJ2-7; no clear D gene. V was cut by 5 bases and J by 4 bases, with 9 bases left in between. The CDR3 is 12 amino acids. Germline assignment: CDR1 SGHAT and CDR2 FQNNGV.

CDR3 DNA sequence: TGTGCCAGCAGCTTGAGGCGGGAGTCCTACAATGAGCAGTTCTTC. It encodes CASSLRRESYNEQFF. The chain has TRBV5-6 and TRBJ2-1; 7 bases agree with TRBD2. This CDR3 comprises 15 residues. V shed 1 base, J shed 1 base, and the junction held 2 bases outside the gene matches. Germline CDR1 SGHDT, CDR2 YYEEEE.

The chain couples TRBV7-2 to TRBJ2-1, with D perhaps matching TRBD2 (7 bases). The CDR3 consists of 14 residues. Germline-derived CDR1 and CDR2 are SGHTA and FQGNSA. With 4 bases removed from V and 6 bases from J, the gap between germline ends came to 13 bases. The CDR3 spells CASSYMGGGNEQFF. Written as DNA, the CDR3 is TGTGCCAGCAGCTATATGGGAGGGGGCAATGAGCAGTTCTTC.

There are a few counts of this clone. The rearrangement joins TRBV10-3 to TRBJ2-5, with D possibly TRBD2 on 6 matching bases. CDR1 and CDR2 from the germline V gene are ENHRY and SYGVKD. V lost 10 bases and J lost 3, with 12 bases in between. CDR3 length: 12 amino acids. The CDR3 loop reads CANGGNKETQYF. CDR3 DNA sequence: TGTGCCAACGGAGGGAATAAAGAGACCCAGTACTTC.

V gene TRBV5-4 combines with J gene TRBJ2-3, with 9 bases lining up with TRBD2. Germline loops: CDR1 SGHNT, CDR2 YYREEE (reference sequence). The CDR3 covers 16 residues. Germline trimming cut 5 bases from V and 2 bases from J; bases unmatched to any gene: 9. Here the CDR3 reads CASSWQRGADTDTQYF. DNA of the CDR3: TGTGCCAGCAGTTGGCAGCGGGGGGCGGACACAGATACGCAGTATTTT.

CDR3 nucleotide sequence: TGTGCCAGCAGCCTCACCGGATTCGGTAATGAGCAGTTCTTC. Protein sequence: CASSLTGFGNEQFF. V and J are TRBV11-1 and TRBJ2-1, with unresolved D. There are 14 residues in the CDR3. The germline V gene encodes CDR1 SGHAT and CDR2 FQDESV (reference sequence). V gave up 5 bases and J gave up 7 bases, with 15 bases separating them. The variable domain in full, completed from reference TRBV11-1 and TRBJ2-1, reads EAEVAQSPRYKITEKSQAVAFWCDPISGHATLYWYRQILGQGPELLVQFQDESVVDDSQLPKDRFSAERLKGVDSTLKIQPAELGDSAMYLCASSLTGFGNEQFFGPGTRLTVL.

The chain uses TRBV19 and TRBJ1-3; D is unresolved. Germline CDR1 is LNHDA and CDR2 is SQIVND (reference sequence). V gave up 8 bases and J gave up 0 bases, with 8 bases separating them. The CDR3 totals 13 residues. This CDR3 is CASSEGSGNTIYF. The CDR3 region has the DNA TGTGCCAGTTCAGAGGGCTCTGGAAACACCATATATTTT.

The chain is built from TRBV14 and TRBJ2-7; D may be TRBD1 or TRBD2 (7 bases each). The CDR3 totals 19 residues. Trimming removed 0 bases at V and 2 bases at J, with 23 bases between. Germline V gene lookup returns CDR1 SGHDN and CDR2 FVKESK. This CDR3 reads CASSQEKIRVGRGPYEQYF. DNA for the CDR3: TGTGCCAGCAGCCAAGAAAAGATTCGGGTTGGGAGGGGGCCCTACGAGCAGTACTTC.

This clone was picked up one time. V gene TRBV3-1 (or the pseudogene TRBV3-2) combines with J gene TRBJ2-7; tentatively, D is TRBD2 (6 bases). Per germline, CDR1 LGHDT and CDR2 YNNKEL (reference sequence). CDR3 size: 15 residues. V was cut by 1 base and J by 2 bases, with 12 bases left in between. The CDR3 region is CASSQVAGLTYEQYF. The DNA of the CDR3 is TGTGCCAGCAGCCAAGTGGCGGGACTCACCTACGAGCAGTACTTC.

This sequence joins TRBV5-8 and TRBJ1-5; D gene ambiguous. Trimming cost V 2 bases and J 0 bases, with 9 bases left between them. This CDR3 is 15 amino acids long. Germline values: CDR1 SGHTS, CDR2 YDEGEE. The CDR3 is CASSFGQNSNQPQHF. The CDR3 nucleotides are TGTGCCAGCAGCTTCGGGCAAAATAGCAATCAGCCCCAGCATTTT.

The J gene is TRBJ2-1, the V gene TRBV4-1; 7 bases are shared with TRBD1. Germline CDR1 is MGHRA and CDR2 is YSYEKL. The CDR3 length is 18 residues. V was clipped by 4 bases and J by 6 bases; unmatched bases: 18. In nucleotides, the CDR3 is TGCGCCAGCAGCCGGAGAATCATTGACCGGGACAGCTTCAATGAGCAGTTCTTC. As protein: CASSRRIIDRDSFNEQFF.